This T cell receptor (beta chain) was captured by sequencing in a study of blood T cell repertoires in COVID-19. Germline assignment: CDR1 GTSNPN and CDR2 SVGIG (reference sequence). This CDR3 has 15 residues. Trimming stripped 4 bases from V and 0 bases from J, with 13 bases between. TCRdb's table, derived via immunoSEQ multiplex PCR, lists solely in-frame clones and lacks some. This repertoire shows some 200,000 clones, 75% to 90% found once; its top ten account for 6.5% to 9%. Sequenced: peripheral blood. This sequence originates from a woman in her fifties or sixties with acute or convalescent COVID-19. The chain joins TRBV30 to TRBJ1-3; a possible D gene is TRBD1 (6 bases). CDR3 in DNA: TGTGCCTGGACCTCTGGACAGTTCTCTGGAAACACCATATATTTT. This encodes CAWTSGQFSGNTIYF.